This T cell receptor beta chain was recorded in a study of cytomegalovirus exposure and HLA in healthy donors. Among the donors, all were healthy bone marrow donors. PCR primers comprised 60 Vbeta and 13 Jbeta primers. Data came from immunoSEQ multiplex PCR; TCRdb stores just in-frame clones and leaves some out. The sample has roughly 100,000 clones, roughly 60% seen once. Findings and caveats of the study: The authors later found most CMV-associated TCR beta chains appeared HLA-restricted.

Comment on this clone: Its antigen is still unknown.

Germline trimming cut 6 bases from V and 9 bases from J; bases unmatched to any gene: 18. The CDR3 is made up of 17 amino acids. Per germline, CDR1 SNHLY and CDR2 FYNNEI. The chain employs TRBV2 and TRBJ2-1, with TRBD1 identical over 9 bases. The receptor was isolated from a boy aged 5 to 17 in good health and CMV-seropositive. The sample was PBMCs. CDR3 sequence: CASSGQYGTGYEGEQFF. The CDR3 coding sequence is TGTGCCAGCAGCGGCCAATACGGGACAGGGTACGAGGGTGAGCAGTTCTTC.